Shown below are 5 T cell receptor beta chains from a single sample sequenced in a study of T cell repertoires in cytomegalovirus infection. TCRdb reprocessed the reads with MiXCR, giving one entry per CDR3 protein. The profile shows 740,000 or so distinct CDR3 sequences, roughly 35% of them singletons. Sequencing was performed on PBMCs. These receptors were collected from a human donor in good health (CMV status not recorded). Some clones in this sample may be carry-over from other donors' samples.

The V gene is TRBV2, the J gene TRBJ1-1; D is unresolved. With 7 bases removed from V and 2 bases from J, the gap between germline ends came to 11 bases. Per germline, CDR1 SNHLY and CDR2 FYNNEI. This CDR3 has 13 amino acids. CDR3 sequence: CASTSEGNTEAFF. The CDR3, as DNA: TGTGCCAGCACCTCCGAGGGAAACACTGAAGCTTTCTTT. The full variable domain, with the rest looked up from reference TRBV2 and TRBJ1-1, is EPEVTQTPSHQVTQMGQEVILRCVPISNHLYFYWYRQILGQKVEFLVSFYNNEISEKSEIFDDQFSVERPDGSNFTLKIRSTKLEDSAMYFCASTSEGNTEAFFGQGTRLTVV.

In nucleotides, the CDR3 is TGTGCCAGCAGCTACGCCAGGGGAGCCTACAATGAGCAGTTCTTC. Amino acids: CASSYARGAYNEQFF. V and J are TRBV6-1 and TRBJ2-1; D possibly corresponds to TRBD1 (6 bases). The V end lost 6 bases, the J end lost 2 bases, and 14 bases lay between the germline ends. The CDR3 consists of 15 residues. Germline-derived CDR1 and CDR2 are MNHNS and SASEGT.

This clonotype has a handful of counts. The rearrangement links TRBV28 to TRBJ2-2; TRBD1 might be the D (5 bases). The CDR3 contains 14 residues. Germline-derived CDR1 and CDR2 are MDHEN and SYDVKM. V was clipped by 3 bases and J by 8 bases, with 13 bases between them. As DNA, the CDR3 is TGTGCCAGCAGTTTGGCAGGGAAAGTGGGGGAGCTGTTTTTT. Residues: CASSLAGKVGELFF. Using reference TRBV28 and TRBJ2-2 for the parts outside the CDR3, the full variable domain is DVKVTQSSRYLVKRTGEKVFLECVQDMDHENMFWYRQDPGLGLRLIYFSYDVKMKEKGDIPEGYSVSREKKERFSLILESASTNQTSMYLCASSLAGKVGELFFGEGSRLTVL.

This clonotype was seen more than once but under ten times. The rearrangement links TRBV9 to TRBJ1-2; 7 positions agree with TRBD1. CDR1 is SGDLS, CDR2 YYNGEE, per germline. The CDR3 consists of 14 residues. The V gene end was trimmed by 2 bases and the J gene end by 10 bases; junction bases not matched to a gene: 11. The CDR3 sequence is CASSVADRVAIYTF. CDR3 coding DNA: TGTGCCAGCAGCGTTGCTGACAGGGTAGCTATCTACACCTTC.

This rearrangement joins TRBV28 to TRBJ1-6; D gene uncertain. This CDR3 contains 12 residues. Germline CDR1 MDHEN, CDR2 SYDVKM. Trimming removed 7 bases from V and 10 bases from J, with 11 bases in between. CDR3 amino acids: CASTFNRSPLHF. The CDR3 bases are TGTGCCAGCACATTTAATCGGTCACCCCTCCACTTT.